Each of the 18 T cell receptor beta chains below was sequenced from the same sample in a study of blood T cells in healthy people across ages. Sample-barcoded 5' priming and a J-beta primer mix drove a second PCR of about 6 to 12 cycles. Each CDR3 protein is one row after TCRdb ran MiXCR on the 5' RACE reads. The data contain 780,000 or so distinct CDR3 sequences, around a quarter of them seen just once; the ten biggest clones take up 3% to 4%. This sample also belongs to another study, concerning T cells of mothers and their children.

Sequencing was done on a sample of blood. The source of these receptors is a boy aged 5-17 years in good health.

This clonotype was seen only a few times. The V and J genes are TRBV28 and TRBJ1-4, with 8 bases matching TRBD1. The CDR3 has 14 amino acids. Germline CDR1 and CDR2: MDHEN and SYDVKM. The V and J ends lost 6 bases and 8 bases, in that order; junction bases with no gene match: 8. CDR3 amino acids: CASSQRTGKEKLFF. CDR3 nucleotides: TGTGCCAGCAGCCAACGGACAGGGAAGGAAAAACTGTTTTTT. Full variable domain (outside the CDR3, taken from reference TRBV28 and TRBJ1-4): DVKVTQSSRYLVKRTGEKVFLECVQDMDHENMFWYRQDPGLGLRLIYFSYDVKMKEKGDIPEGYSVSREKKERFSLILESASTNQTSMYLCASSQRTGKEKLFFGSGTQLSVL.

This clonotype was picked up many times. The chain employs TRBV29-1 and TRBJ2-1, with D possibly TRBD2 on 5 matching bases. The CDR3 contains 14 residues. Trimming shortened V by 3 bases and J by 4 bases, and 13 bases separated the two germline ends. Germline lookup yields CDR1 SQVTM and CDR2 ANQGSEA. In DNA, the CDR3 is TGCAGCGTTGAGCGTCTAGCAGAATACAATGAGCAGTTCTTC. Its protein product is CSVERLAEYNEQFF.

The chain employs TRBV11-2 and TRBJ2-1; D possibly uses TRBD1 or TRBD2 (5 bases each). The V gene's germline CDR1 is SGHAT and CDR2 FQNNGV. The CDR3 totals 16 residues. V lost 5 bases to trimming and J lost 0 bases, with 14 bases between them. CDR3 in amino acids: CASSLSGTRSYNEQFF. The DNA of the CDR3 is TGTGCCAGCAGCCTTTCGGGGACCCGCTCCTACAATGAGCAGTTCTTC. Based on the CDR3 plus reference TRBV11-2 and TRBJ2-1, the full variable domain is EAGVAQSPRYKIIEKRQSVAFWCNPISGHATLYWYQQILGQGPKLLIQFQNNGVVDDSQLPKDRFSAERLKGVDSTLKIQPAKLEDSAVYLCASSLSGTRSYNEQFFGPGTRLTVL.

J is TRBJ2-2 and V is TRBV11-1; the D gene is possibly TRBD1 (5 bases). V gave up 4 bases and J gave up 6 bases, with 9 bases separating them. Germline V CDR1 and CDR2: SGHAT, FQDESV (reference sequence). The CDR3 runs to 13 residues. DNA for the CDR3: TGTGCCAGCAGCTCCAGGGCATCCGGGGAGCTGTTTTTT. Translating it yields CASSSRASGELFF.

This clonotype was observed many times. This sequence joins TRBV7-9 and TRBJ2-7, with 15 bases lining up with TRBD2. V was clipped by 5 bases and J by 2 bases; unmatched bases: 7. Germline assignment: CDR1 SEHNR and CDR2 FQNEAQ (reference sequence). This CDR3 region has 17 residues. CDR3 in DNA: TGTGCCAGCAGCCCGAAGGGACTAGCGGGAGGTACCTACGAGCAGTACTTC. Its translation: CASSPKGLAGGTYEQYF. The full variable domain, its missing parts supplied by reference TRBV7-9 and TRBJ2-7, is DTGVSQNPRHKITKRGQNVTFRCDPISEHNRLYWYRQTLGQGPEFLTYFQNEAQLEKSRLLSDRFSAERPKGSFSTLEIQRTEQGDSAMYLCASSPKGLAGGTYEQYFGPGTRLTVT.

On this clonotype itself: At one of its ends the junction is not consistent with the germline gene, which may arise from a read error. V and J are TRBV18 and TRBJ2-7; 9 nucleotides agree with TRBD1. CDR3 size: 14 residues. Germline lookup yields CDR1 KGHSH and CDR2 LQKENI. The CDR3 DNA reads as TGTGCCAGCTCACTGGGACAGGGTAACTACGAGCAGTGCTTC. It is translated as CASSLGQGNYEQCF.

The chain is built from TRBV5-1 and TRBJ2-1; 9 positions match TRBD2. The CDR3 runs to 14 residues. V dropped 7 bases and J dropped 8; count of bases not matched to a gene: 10. Germline V gene data show CDR1 as SGHRS and CDR2 as YFSETQ. The chain's CDR3 is CASALSGGPDEQFF. The CDR3 bases are TGCGCCAGCGCGCTTAGCGGGGGTCCCGATGAGCAGTTCTTC.

The gene calls are TRBV4-1 and TRBJ2-5, with TRBD2 matching 9 bases. With V trimmed by 3 bases and J by 4 bases, 6 bases remained unmatched. Germline V CDR1 and CDR2: MGHRA, YSYEKL. This CDR3 contains 15 residues. The CDR3, as DNA: TGCGCCAGCAGCCAGACACCGGGACTAGCAGAGACCCAGTACTTC. This codes for CASSQTPGLAETQYF.

The rearrangement links TRBV20-1 to TRBJ2-3, with D possibly TRBD2 on 6 matching bases. With 1 base removed from V and 6 bases from J, the gap between germline ends came to 17 bases. The CDR3 is made up of 15 amino acids. Per germline, CDR1 DFQATT and CDR2 SNEGSKA (reference sequence). The CDR3: CSARVPGGGVDTQYF. CDR3 coding DNA: TGCAGTGCTAGAGTTCCAGGTGGAGGGGTTGATACGCAGTATTTT.

CDR3 protein: CASSQDRRTSGGDQYF. In nucleotides, the CDR3 is TGTGCCAGCAGCCAAGATCGAAGGACTAGCGGGGGAGATCAGTACTTC. This chain links TRBV3-1 with TRBJ2-1; 13 bases are shared with TRBD2. The DNA end is more similar to TRBJ2-4, so the J call may be wrong. CDR1 LGHDT and CDR2 YNNKEL come from the germline V gene (reference sequence). This CDR3 contains 16 residues.

In its sample, this clonotype was seen a few times. The gene calls are TRBV9 and TRBJ2-3, with 8 bases identical to TRBD2. The CDR3 spans 19 residues. Trimming took 3 bases from V and 6 from J; bases not matched to a gene: 21. Germline CDR1 is SGDLS and CDR2 is YYNGEE. The chain's CDR3 is CASSETLFPSGSRSDTQYF. CDR3 sequence (DNA): TGTGCCAGCAGCGAAACCCTATTTCCAAGCGGGAGTCGGAGTGATACGCAGTATTTT. The whole variable domain, filled in from reference TRBV9 and TRBJ2-3, reads DSGVTQTPKHLITATGQRVTLRCSPRSGDLSVYWYQQSLDQGLQFLIQYYNGEERAKGNILERFSAQQFPDLHSELNLSSLELGDSALYFCASSETLFPSGSRSDTQYFGPGTRLTVL.

There are a few counts of this clonotype. This chain connects TRBV18 to TRBJ2-5; TRBD1 matches at 9 bases. Trimming removed 4 bases from V and 4 bases from J; junction bases left unmatched: 4. Germline CDR1 is KGHSH and CDR2 is LQKENI. The CDR3 extends over 14 amino acids. CDR3 in DNA: TGTGCCAGCTCACGGGACAGGGTTGGAGAGACCCAGTACTTC. Translation: CASSRDRVGETQYF.

This clonotype has more than one count but fewer than ten. V gene TRBV24-1 combines with J gene TRBJ2-7, with 7 nucleotides matching TRBD1. Trimming cost V 2 bases and J 5 bases; bases outside gene matches: 5. This CDR3 spans 14 amino acids. Germline V gives CDR1 KGHDR, CDR2 SFDVKD. CDR3 sequence: CATSDWMTGNEQYF. The CDR3 bases are TGTGCCACCAGTGATTGGATGACAGGGAACGAGCAGTACTTC.

The V call is TRBV18, the J call TRBJ1-1; D is undetermined. Germline-derived CDR1 and CDR2 are KGHSH and LQKENI. V shed 1 base and J shed 0 bases, with 9 bases lying between them. The CDR3 totals 15 residues. The CDR3 is CASSPRRLLNTEAFF. The CDR3 DNA follows: TGTGCCAGCTCACCACGTCGGTTACTGAACACTGAAGCTTTCTTT.

CDR3 sequence reads: CSARDRVLGTDTQYF. The CDR3, as DNA: TGCAGTGCTAGAGATAGGGTCCTCGGCACAGATACGCAGTATTTT. V is TRBV20-1 and J is TRBJ2-3; no reliable D call. The germline V gene encodes CDR1 DFQATT and CDR2 SNEGSKA (reference sequence). CDR3 length: 15 amino acids. The V gene lost 0 bases and the J gene lost 1 base, with 11 bases spanning the gap.

The V and J genes are TRBV14 and TRBJ1-4, with D maybe TRBD1 (5 bases). Between the trimmed V and J ends, which lost 5 bases and 7 bases, there was a span of 14 bases. This CDR3 is built from 14 residues. CDR1 is SGHDN and CDR2 is FVKESK in the germline V gene. The CDR3, as DNA: TGTGCCAGCAGCGCGTGGGGGGGAAGTGAAAAACTGTTTTTT. This translates into CASSAWGGSEKLFF.

This clonotype was detected a few times. The gene calls are TRBV12-5 and TRBJ2-1; D possibly corresponds to TRBD1 (5 bases). Germline CDR1 and CDR2: LGHNT and FRNRAP. Trimming pared 1 base from V and 8 bases from J, leaving 9 bases between. CDR3 length equals 13 residues. The CDR3 coding sequence is TGTGCTAGTGGTTTGGGACAGTGGGATGAGCAGTTCTTC. It is translated as CASGLGQWDEQFF.

This chain uses TRBV7-2 with TRBJ2-5; TRBD2 matches 7 bases. The last part of the DNA fits TRBJ2-7 better; the J call may be wrong. In germline, CDR1 is SGHTA, CDR2 FQGNSA. The CDR3 has 14 amino acids. The CDR3 DNA reads as TGTGCCAGCAGCTCGCGGAGAGCGGGAAACGAGCAGTACTTC. It is translated as CASSSRRAGNEQYF.